This T cell receptor beta chain was identified in a study of molecular identifiers for immune sequencing clone quantification. General study findings and limits: Over 99% of effector molecules, but under 1% in naive cells, were held by clones with more than 20 RNA copies.

Libraries used roughly 18,000 to 1,100,000 sorted naive CD8 T cells and 10%, 30% or 50% RNA input. Isolation of naive CD8 T cells was achieved by sorting on a CD8+CD4-CCR7+CD45RA+ phenotype. As previously described, bulk TCR libraries were made using listed TCR primers. TCRdb re-analysed the PCR reads in MiXCR, keeping a single row per CDR3 protein. The sample yields about 40,000 distinct CDR3 sequences, roughly 24% seen once. Remarks on this clonotype: Its specificity is not known. Sequence at one end of the junction differs from germline and may be a read error.

CDR1 is SGDLS, CDR2 YYNGEE, per germline. The CDR3 runs 15 residues. The sample consisted of naive CD8+ T cells from blood, with Jurkat cell RNA spiked in. Subset denoted: FACS-sorted CD8+CD4-CCR7+CD45RA+ naive T cells. The sequence came from a human donor in good health. Some libraries in this study had Jurkat cell RNA spiked in. J is TRBJ2-7 and V is TRBV9; tentatively, D is TRBD2 (7 bases). The CDR3 sequence is CASSGPSGGSSEQYF. CDR3 bases: TGTGCCAGCAGCGGCCCCTCGGGGGGCTCCTCCGAGCAGTACTTC.